The T cell receptor (beta chain) under discussion was sequenced for a study of cytomegalovirus exposure and HLA in healthy donors. Study-level findings and limits: Cytomegalovirus status was reportedly diagnosed by the classifier with high sensitivity and specificity.

Primers: 60 Vbeta forward and 13 Jbeta reverse. Profiling relied on immunoSEQ multiplex PCR, and the TCRdb table lists in-frame clones only, not all of them. The profile covers hundreds of thousands of clones, with roughly 83% appearing a single time and 0.71% taken by the ten largest. A note on this clone: Its specificity is unknown.

The CDR3 totals 19 residues. V gave up 1 base and J gave up 5 bases, with 26 bases separating them. Germline assignment: CDR1 SGHAT and CDR2 FQNNGV. The sequence came from a boy aged 2 to 10 in good health and CMV-seronegative. This chain connects TRBV11-2 to TRBJ1-1; TRBD1 might be the D (6 bases). What was sequenced was PBMCs. CDR3 nucleotide sequence: TGTGCCAGCAGCTTAGGGTTCGGGGGGGCCCGGGGTACTGGAACTGAAGCTTTCTTT. Encoded protein: CASSLGFGGARGTGTEAFF.